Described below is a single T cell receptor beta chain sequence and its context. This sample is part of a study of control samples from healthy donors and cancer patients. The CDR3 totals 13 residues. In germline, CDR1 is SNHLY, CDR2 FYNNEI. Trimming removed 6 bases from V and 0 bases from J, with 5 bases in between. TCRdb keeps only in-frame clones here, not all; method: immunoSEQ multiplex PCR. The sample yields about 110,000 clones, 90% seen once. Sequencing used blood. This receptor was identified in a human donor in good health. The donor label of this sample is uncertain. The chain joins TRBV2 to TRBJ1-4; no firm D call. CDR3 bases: TGTGCCAGCAGCGAGACAACTAATGAAAAACTGTTTTTT. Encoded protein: CASSETTNEKLFF.